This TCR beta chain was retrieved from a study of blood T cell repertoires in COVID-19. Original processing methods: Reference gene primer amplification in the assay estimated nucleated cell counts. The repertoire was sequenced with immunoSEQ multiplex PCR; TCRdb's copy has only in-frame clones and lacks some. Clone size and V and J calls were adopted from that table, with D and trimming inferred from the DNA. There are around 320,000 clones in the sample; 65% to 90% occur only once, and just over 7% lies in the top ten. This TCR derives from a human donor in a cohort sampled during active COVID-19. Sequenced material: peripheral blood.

The CDR3 DNA reads as TGTGCCAGCAGCTTAGTATTAAGAGGGACAGGGGGCGCAGATACGCAGTATTTT. This gives the protein CASSLVLRGTGGADTQYF. The rearrangement joins TRBV7-9 to TRBJ2-3; TRBD1 matches 12 bases. The germline V gene has CDR1 SEHNR and CDR2 FQNEAQ (reference sequence). With V trimmed by 1 base and J by 4 bases, 9 bases remained unmatched. The CDR3 is 18 amino acids.